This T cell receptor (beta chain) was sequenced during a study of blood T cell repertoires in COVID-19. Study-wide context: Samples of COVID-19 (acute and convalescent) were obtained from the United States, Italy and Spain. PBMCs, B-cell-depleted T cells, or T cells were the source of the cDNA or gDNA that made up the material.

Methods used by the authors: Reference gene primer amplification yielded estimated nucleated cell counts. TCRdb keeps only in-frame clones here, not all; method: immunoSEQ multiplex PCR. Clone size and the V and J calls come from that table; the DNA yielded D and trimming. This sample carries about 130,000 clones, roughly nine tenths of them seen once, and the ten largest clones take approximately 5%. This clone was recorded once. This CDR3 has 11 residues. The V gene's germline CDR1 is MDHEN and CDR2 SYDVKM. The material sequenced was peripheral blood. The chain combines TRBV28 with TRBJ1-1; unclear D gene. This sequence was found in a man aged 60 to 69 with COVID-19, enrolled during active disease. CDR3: CATDAGVRAFF. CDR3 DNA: TGTGCTACCGACGCCGGGGTTCGGGCTTTCTTT.